Presented here are 9 T cell receptor beta chains from one specimen sequenced in a study of OX40 agonist ivuxolimab in advanced cancers. Repertoires were generated with immunoSEQ multiplex PCR, while TCRdb's copy carries only in-frame clones and drops some. The data show 40,000 or so clones, 75% to 90% seen once. This material consisted of CD4+ or CD8+ T cells sorted from blood, taken in a trial of the OX40 agonist ivuxolimab. These receptors were collected from an adult with an advanced solid tumor such as melanoma, head and neck, liver or kidney cancer.

The chain employs TRBV10-3 and TRBJ1-2; TRBD1 might be the D (5 bases). Trimming pared 4 bases from V and 3 bases from J, leaving 9 bases between. The CDR3 contains 13 residues. CDR1 is ENHRY and CDR2 is SYGVKD in the germline V gene. This CDR3 is CAISGPRDYGYTF. The CDR3 DNA is TGTGCCATCAGTGGGCCCAGGGACTATGGCTACACCTTC.

V is TRBV2 and J is TRBJ1-5, with 8 bases aligning to TRBD1. The CDR3 has 13 residues. V shed 7 bases and J 4 bases; nucleotides not matched to a gene: 3. In germline, CDR1 is SNHLY, CDR2 FYNNEI. The CDR3 coding sequence is TGTGCCAGCAAGGGACAGGTTAATCAGCCCCAGCATTTT. Its protein product is CASKGQVNQPQHF.

The rearrangement joins TRBV5-1 to TRBJ2-5; D gene unclear. Between the trimmed V and J ends, which lost 4 bases and 4 bases, there was a span of 11 bases. Germline CDR1 SGHRS, CDR2 YFSETQ. The CDR3 loop spans 13 amino acids. CDR3 DNA: TGCGCCAGCAGCCCCGAAGTGTCAGAGACCCAGTACTTC. Translation gives CASSPEVSETQYF.

CDR3 DNA sequence: TGTGCCAGTAGTATTGGGACAGGGGTTAGCTACGAGCAGTACTTC. Translated: CASSIGTGVSYEQYF. The chain joins TRBV19 to TRBJ2-7, with 10 bases fitting TRBD1. The CDR3 contains 15 residues. The germline CDR1 and CDR2 sequences are LNHDA and SQIVND (reference sequence). The J segment lost 3 bases and the V segment lost 3 bases, leaving 5 bases of the junction unmatched.

This sequence joins TRBV2 and TRBJ1-2, with TRBD1 matching over 9 bases. Losses at the gene ends were 11 bases for V and 2 bases for J; bases not matched to a gene: 3. The CDR3 extends over 12 amino acids. Germline V CDR1 and CDR2: SNHLY, FYNNEI. The CDR3 coding sequence is TGTGCCGAGGGACAGGGCAACTATGGCTACACCTTC. It is translated as CAEGQGNYGYTF.

V and J are TRBV5-1 and TRBJ1-1, with a possible D match to TRBD1 (6 bases). In germline, CDR1 is SGHRS, CDR2 YFSETQ. The CDR3 extends over 13 amino acids. Trimming removed 7 bases at V and 2 bases at J, with 12 bases between. In DNA, the CDR3 is TGCGCCAGCGGAACAGGGTACAACACTGAAGCTTTCTTT. The encoded protein is CASGTGYNTEAFF.

V is TRBV20-1 and J is TRBJ1-2; possibly TRBD1 for D (5 bases). V lost 5 bases and J lost 6, with 10 bases in between. CDR1 DFQATT and CDR2 SNEGSKA come from the germline V gene (reference sequence). The CDR3 runs 11 residues. The CDR3, as DNA: TGCAGTGCTGGGGGGGGGAATGGCTACACCTTC. This sequence encodes CSAGGGNGYTF.

The CDR3 loop reads CATDTRGTGGNTIYF. The CDR3 DNA reads as TGTGCCACCGACACGCGGGGGACAGGAGGAAACACCATATATTTT. The chain combines TRBV21-1 with TRBJ1-3; the table assigns TRBD1, which was not confirmed against the DNA. TRBV21-1 is marked as a pseudogene. The CDR3 consists of 15 residues.

The gene calls are TRBV4-1 and TRBJ2-3, with 14 bases lining up with TRBD2. Germline V CDR1 and CDR2: MGHRA, YSYEKL. V shed 5 bases and J 6 bases; nucleotides not matched to a gene: 19. The CDR3 extends over 20 amino acids. Here the CDR3 reads CASSTPGLAGEARGRDTQYF. CDR3 coding DNA: TGCGCCAGCAGCACTCCGGGACTAGCGGGAGAGGCGCGGGGTCGGGATACGCAGTATTTT.